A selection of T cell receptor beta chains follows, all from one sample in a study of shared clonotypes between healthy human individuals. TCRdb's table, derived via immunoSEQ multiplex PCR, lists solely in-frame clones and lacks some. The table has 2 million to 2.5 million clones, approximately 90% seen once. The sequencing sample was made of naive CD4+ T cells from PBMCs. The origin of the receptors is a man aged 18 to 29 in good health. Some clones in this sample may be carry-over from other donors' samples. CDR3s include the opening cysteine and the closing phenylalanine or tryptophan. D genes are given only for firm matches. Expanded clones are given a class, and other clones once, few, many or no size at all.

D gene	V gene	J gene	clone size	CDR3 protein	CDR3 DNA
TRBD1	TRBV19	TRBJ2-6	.	CASRTPGQGSSGANVLTF	TGTGCCAGTAGGACTCCGGGACAGGGGTCTTCTGGGGCCAACGTCCTGACTTTC
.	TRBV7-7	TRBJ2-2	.	CASSPVWGSGELFF	TGTGCCAGCAGTCCCGTCTGGGGGAGCGGGGAGCTGTTTTTT
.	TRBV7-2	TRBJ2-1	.	CASSIGVNNEQFF	TGTGCCAGCAGCATCGGGGTCAACAATGAGCAGTTCTTC
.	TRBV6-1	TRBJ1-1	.	CASTKGPTNTEAFF	TGTGCCAGCACTAAAGGCCCGACGAACACTGAAGCTTTCTTT
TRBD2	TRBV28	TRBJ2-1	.	CASSLAGGDGEQFF	TGTGCCAGCAGTTTAGCGGGGGGAGATGGGGAGCAGTTCTTC
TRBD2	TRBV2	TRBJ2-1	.	CASSGTSGTYNEQFF	TGTGCCAGCAGTGGGACTAGCGGCACCTACAATGAGCAGTTCTTC
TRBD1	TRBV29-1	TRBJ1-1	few	CSVEEQGARYTEAFF	TGCAGCGTTGAAGAACAGGGGGCGCGTTACACTGAAGCTTTCTTT
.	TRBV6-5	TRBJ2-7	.	CASSYSGSTPRREYF	TGTGCCAGCAGTTACTCGGGTAGCACCCCCCGTAGAGAGTACTTC
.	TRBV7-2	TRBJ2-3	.	CASSLAPTLIRTDTQYF	TGTGCCAGCAGCTTAGCGCCGACTCTGATCCGGACAGATACGCAGTATTTT
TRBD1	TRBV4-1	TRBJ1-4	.	CASSQAGQGGTNEKLFF	TGCGCCAGCAGCCAAGCCGGACAAGGGGGCACTAATGAAAAACTGTTTTTT
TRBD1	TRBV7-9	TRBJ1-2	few	CAVHRGNGYTF	TGTGCCGTCCACAGGGGAAATGGCTACACCTTC
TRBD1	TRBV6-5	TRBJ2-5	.	CASTGANRGATQYF	TGTGCCAGCACTGGAGCAAACAGGGGGGCGACCCAGTACTTC
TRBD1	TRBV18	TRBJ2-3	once	CASSLPGTGVRNTQYF	TGTGCCAGCTCACTCCCCGGGACAGGGGTTCGGAATACGCAGTATTTT
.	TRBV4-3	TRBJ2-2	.	CASSQDHNTGELFF	TGCGCCAGCAGCCAAGATCACAACACCGGGGAGCTGTTTTTT
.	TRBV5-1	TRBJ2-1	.	CASSLDRAGGYNEQFF	TGCGCCAGCAGCTTGGATCGAGCGGGCGGGTACAATGAGCAGTTCTTC
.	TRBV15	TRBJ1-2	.	CATSRDGVPGSGYTF	TGTGCCACCAGCAGAGATGGGGTCCCGGGTTCCGGCTACACCTTC
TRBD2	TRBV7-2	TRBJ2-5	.	CASSSWTSGLKETQYF	TGTGCCAGCAGCTCTTGGACTAGCGGTCTAAAAGAGACCCAGTACTTC
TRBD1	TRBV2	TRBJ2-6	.	CASSPKGAWGANVLTF	TGTGCCAGCAGTCCCAAGGGGGCGTGGGGGGCCAACGTCCTGACTTTC
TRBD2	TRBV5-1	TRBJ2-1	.	CASSSQLAGGPIRNEQFF	TGCGCCAGCAGCTCACAACTAGCGGGAGGGCCGATTAGGAATGAGCAGTTCTTC
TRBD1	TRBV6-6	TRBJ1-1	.	CASGWQGEEAFF	TGTGCCAGCGGATGGCAGGGGGAAGAAGCTTTCTTT
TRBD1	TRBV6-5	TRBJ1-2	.	CASSYQAGGYYGYTF	TGTGCCAGCAGTTACCAGGCAGGGGGATACTATGGCTACACCTTC
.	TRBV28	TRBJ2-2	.	CASRSLGAGELFF	TGTGCCAGCAGGTCCCTAGGGGCCGGGGAGCTGTTTTTT
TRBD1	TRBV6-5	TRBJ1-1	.	CASSPPTQGHTEAFF	TGTGCCAGCAGTCCTCCAACACAGGGGCACACTGAAGCTTTCTTT
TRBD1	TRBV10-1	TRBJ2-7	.	CASSRDSPGEQYF	TGCGCCAGCAGTCGGGACAGTCCCGGCGAGCAGTACTTC
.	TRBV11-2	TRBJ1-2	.	CASSLRWATDGYTF	TGTGCCAGCAGCTTACGTTGGGCGACTGATGGCTACACCTTC
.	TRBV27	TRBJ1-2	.	CASSLSGTKLGYTF	TGTGCCAGCAGTTTATCCGGGACTAAGCTAGGCTACACCTTC